This T cell receptor beta chain originates from a study of T cell clonotyping in hematopoietic cell transplantation. Study-wide context: Pretransplant recipient samples were taken after cytoreduction.

Study-wide findings and caveats: Pathologically expanded recipient clonotypes increased progressively from day 30 to day 180 as diversity fell.

In regard to this clone: Its antigen is currently unknown.

The data were produced by immunoSEQ multiplex PCR, yet TCRdb's version contains in-frame clones alone and is incomplete. The repertoire holds about 49,000 clones, with around 86% as singletons. This CDR3 region has 15 residues. Germline lookup yields CDR1 MGHRA and CDR2 YSYEKL. V lost 4 bases to trimming and J lost 5 bases; unmatched junction nucleotides: 9. Indicated time point: recipient sample about 28 days before transplant, after cytoreduction. Blood collection times were about day -28 and days 30, 100, 180 posttransplant. The receptor comes from a man aged 55 to 70 with biphenotypic leukemia. Some clones in this sample may be carry-over from other donors' samples. Sequences were derived from peripheral blood mononuclear cells, sampled before stem cell transplant. V is TRBV4-1 and J is TRBJ1-1, with TRBD1 matching 8 bases. In DNA, the CDR3 is TGCGCCAGCAGCCGCCCGGACAGGGAAGGAACTGAAGCTTTCTTT. Amino acids: CASSRPDREGTEAFF.